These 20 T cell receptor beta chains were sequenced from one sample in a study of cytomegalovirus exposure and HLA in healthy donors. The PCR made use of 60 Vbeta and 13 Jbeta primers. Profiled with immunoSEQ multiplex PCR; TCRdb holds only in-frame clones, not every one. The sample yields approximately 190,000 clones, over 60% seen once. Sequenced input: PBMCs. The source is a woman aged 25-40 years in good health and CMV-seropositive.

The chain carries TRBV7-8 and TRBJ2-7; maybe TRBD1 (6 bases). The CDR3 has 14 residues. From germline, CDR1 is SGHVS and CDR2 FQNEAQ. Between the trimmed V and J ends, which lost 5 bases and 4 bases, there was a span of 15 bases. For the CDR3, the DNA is TGTGCCAGCAGCCCCCGGACAGATGGGTACGAGCAGTACTTC. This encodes CASSPRTDGYEQYF.

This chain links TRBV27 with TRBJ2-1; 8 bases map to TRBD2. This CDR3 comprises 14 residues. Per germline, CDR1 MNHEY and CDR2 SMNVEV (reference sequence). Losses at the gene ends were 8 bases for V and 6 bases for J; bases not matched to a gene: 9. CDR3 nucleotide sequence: TGTGCCAGCGGGTTAGTAGCGGGGCCCAATGAGCAGTTCTTC. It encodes CASGLVAGPNEQFF.

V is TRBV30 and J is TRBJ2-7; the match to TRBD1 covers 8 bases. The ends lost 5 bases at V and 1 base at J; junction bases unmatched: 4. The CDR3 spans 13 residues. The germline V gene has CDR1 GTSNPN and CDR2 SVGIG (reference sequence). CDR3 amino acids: CAWGQGLSYEQYF. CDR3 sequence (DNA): TGTGCCTGGGGACAGGGTTTATCCTACGAGCAGTACTTC.

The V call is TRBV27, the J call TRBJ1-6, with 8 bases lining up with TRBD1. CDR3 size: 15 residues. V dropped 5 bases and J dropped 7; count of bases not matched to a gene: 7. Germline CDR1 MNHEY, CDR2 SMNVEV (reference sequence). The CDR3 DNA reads TGTGCCAGCAGTCCGTCTGGGACAGGAAATTCACCCCTCCACTTT. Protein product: CASSPSGTGNSPLHF.

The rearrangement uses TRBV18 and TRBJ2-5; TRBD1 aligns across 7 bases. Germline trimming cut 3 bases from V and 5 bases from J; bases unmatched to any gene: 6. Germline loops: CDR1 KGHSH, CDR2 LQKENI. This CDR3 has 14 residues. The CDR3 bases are TGTGCCAGCTCACCGGACAGGAGGACGGAGACCCAGTACTTC. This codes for CASSPDRRTETQYF.

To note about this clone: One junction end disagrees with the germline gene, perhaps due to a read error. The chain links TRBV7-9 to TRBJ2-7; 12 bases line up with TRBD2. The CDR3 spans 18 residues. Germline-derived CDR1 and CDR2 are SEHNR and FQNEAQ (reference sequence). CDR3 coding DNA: TGTTCCAGCAGCTCCCTGCGAACTAGCGGGAGGAACATCTACGAGCAGTACTTC. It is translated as CSSSSLRTSGRNIYEQYF. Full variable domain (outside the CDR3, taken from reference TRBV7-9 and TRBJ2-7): DTGVSQNPRHKITKRGQNVTFRCDPISEHNRLYWYRQTLGQGPEFLTYFQNEAQLEKSRLLSDRFSAERPKGSFSTLEIQRTEQGDSAMYLCSSSSLRTSGRNIYEQYFGPGTRLTVT.

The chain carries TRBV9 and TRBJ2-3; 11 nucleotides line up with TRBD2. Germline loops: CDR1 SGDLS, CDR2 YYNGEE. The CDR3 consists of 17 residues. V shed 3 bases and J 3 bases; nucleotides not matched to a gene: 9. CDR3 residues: CASSDYSGGGRTDTQYF. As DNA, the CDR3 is TGTGCCAGCAGCGATTATAGCGGGGGGGGGCGGACAGATACGCAGTATTTT.

CDR3 residues: CASSQSQGTAYNSPLHF. The CDR3 DNA follows: TGCGCCAGCAGCCAAAGTCAGGGAACAGCCTATAATTCACCCCTCCACTTT. V usage is TRBV4-3 and J usage is TRBJ1-6; D is possibly TRBD1 (5 bases). Germline CDR1 is LGHNA and CDR2 is YSLEER. CDR3 length: 17 residues. The V and J ends lost 2 bases and 2 bases respectively, with 13 bases between them.

The CDR3 region is CASSQLVSGGYTF. In DNA, the CDR3 is TGCGCCAGCAGCCAATTGGTCTCGGGAGGCTACACCTTC. The V and J genes are TRBV4-3 and TRBJ1-2, with unresolved D. Trimming removed 2 bases at V and 8 bases at J, with 12 bases between. The CDR3 is 13 amino acids. Germline V gives CDR1 LGHNA, CDR2 YSLEER.

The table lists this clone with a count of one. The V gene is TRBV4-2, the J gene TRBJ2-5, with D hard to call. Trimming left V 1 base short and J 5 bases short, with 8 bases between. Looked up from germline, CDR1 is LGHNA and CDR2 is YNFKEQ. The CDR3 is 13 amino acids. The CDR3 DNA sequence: TGTGCCAGCAGCCAAGCCTGGCAGGAGACCCAGTACTTC. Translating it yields CASSQAWQETQYF.

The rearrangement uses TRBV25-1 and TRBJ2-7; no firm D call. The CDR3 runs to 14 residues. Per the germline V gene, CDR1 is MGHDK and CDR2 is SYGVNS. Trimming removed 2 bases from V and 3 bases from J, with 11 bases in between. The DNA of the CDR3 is TGTGCCAGCAGTGAAGACAAGCCAGACTACGAGCAGTACTTC. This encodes CASSEDKPDYEQYF.

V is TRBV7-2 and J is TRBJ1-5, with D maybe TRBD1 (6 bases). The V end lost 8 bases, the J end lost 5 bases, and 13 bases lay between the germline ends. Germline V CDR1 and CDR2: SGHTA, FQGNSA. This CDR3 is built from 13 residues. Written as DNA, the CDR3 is TGTGCCAGCTGCGCAGGGGAAGATCAGCCCCAGCATTTT. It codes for CASCAGEDQPQHF.

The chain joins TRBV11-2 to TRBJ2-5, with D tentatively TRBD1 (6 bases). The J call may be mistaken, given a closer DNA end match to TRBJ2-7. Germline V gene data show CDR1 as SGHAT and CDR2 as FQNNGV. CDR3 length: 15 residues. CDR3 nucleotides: TGTGCCAGCAGATTCCCGGAGACAGGTGATTACGAGCAGTACTTC. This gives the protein CASRFPETGDYEQYF.

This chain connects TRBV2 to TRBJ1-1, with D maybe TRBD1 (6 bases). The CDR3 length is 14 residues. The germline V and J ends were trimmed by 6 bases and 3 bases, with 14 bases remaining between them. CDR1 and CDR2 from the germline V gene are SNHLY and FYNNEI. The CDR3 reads CASSGGGRDTEAFF. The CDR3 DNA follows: TGTGCCAGCAGCGGGGGGGGCAGGGACACTGAAGCTTTCTTT.

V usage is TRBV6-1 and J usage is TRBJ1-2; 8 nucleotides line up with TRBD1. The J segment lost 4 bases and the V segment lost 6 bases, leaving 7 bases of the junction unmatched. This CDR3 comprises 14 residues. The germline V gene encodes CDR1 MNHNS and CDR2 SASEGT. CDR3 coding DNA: TGTGCCAGCAGCTGGGCAGGGGGCGTCTATGGCTACACCTTC. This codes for CASSWAGGVYGYTF.

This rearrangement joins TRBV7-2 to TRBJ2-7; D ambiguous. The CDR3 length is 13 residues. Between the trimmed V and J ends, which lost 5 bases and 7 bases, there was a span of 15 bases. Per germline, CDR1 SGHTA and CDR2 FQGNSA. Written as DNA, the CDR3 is TGTGCCAGCAGCCCCAGCCAGGCTGGAGAGCAGTACTTC. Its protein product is CASSPSQAGEQYF. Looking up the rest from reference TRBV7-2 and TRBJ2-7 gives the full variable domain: GAGVSQSPSNKVTEKGKDVELRCDPISGHTALYWYRQSLGQGLEFLIYFQGNSAPDKSGLPSDRFSAERTGGSVSTLTIQRTQQEDSAVYLCASSPSQAGEQYFGPGTRLTVT.

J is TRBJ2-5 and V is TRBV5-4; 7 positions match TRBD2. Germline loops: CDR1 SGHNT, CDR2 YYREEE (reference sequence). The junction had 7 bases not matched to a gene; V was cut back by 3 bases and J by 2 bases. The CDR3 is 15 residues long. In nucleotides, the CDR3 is TGTGCCAGCAGCTCCCAGGCTAGCGGACAAGAGACCCAGTACTTC. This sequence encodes CASSSQASGQETQYF.

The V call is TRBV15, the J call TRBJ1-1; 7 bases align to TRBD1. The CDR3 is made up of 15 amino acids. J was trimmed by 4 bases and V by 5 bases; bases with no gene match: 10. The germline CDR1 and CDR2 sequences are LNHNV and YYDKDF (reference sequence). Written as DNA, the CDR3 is TGTGCCACCAGCGCCACCCACAGGGGTGGCACTGAAGCTTTCTTT. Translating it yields CATSATHRGGTEAFF.

CDR3 amino acids: CASGGWGPTYGYTF. CDR3 nucleotide sequence: TGTGCCTCGGGGGGGTGGGGGCCTACCTATGGCTACACCTTC. The chain carries TRBV30 and TRBJ1-2, with D perhaps matching TRBD1 (6 bases). The CDR3 is made up of 14 amino acids. V was pared by 7 bases and J by 4 bases, with 19 bases between. Germline V gene lookup returns CDR1 GTSNPN and CDR2 SVGIG (reference sequence).

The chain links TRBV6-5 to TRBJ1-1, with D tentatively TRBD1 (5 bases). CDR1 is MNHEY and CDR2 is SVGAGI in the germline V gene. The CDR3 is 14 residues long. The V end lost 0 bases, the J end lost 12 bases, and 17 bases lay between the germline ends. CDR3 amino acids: CASSYSRQGLSTFF. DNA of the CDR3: TGTGCCAGCAGTTACTCCAGGCAGGGCCTCAGTACTTTCTTT.